What follows are 26 T cell receptor beta chains derived from one specimen sequenced in a study of T cell responses to AZD1222 COVID-19 vaccine. This table comes from immunoSEQ multiplex PCR, and its TCRdb copy is limited to in-frame clones, with some not included. Here the sample spans 75,000 to 100,000 clones, roughly 87% being singletons. The sample in question was peripheral blood, obtained on day 0 of AZD1222 vaccination. The receptor set was obtained from an adult in good health.

This chain uses TRBV3-1 (or the pseudogene TRBV3-2) with TRBJ2-3; 8 bases match TRBD2. Losses at the gene ends were 0 bases for V and 6 bases for J; bases not matched to a gene: 5. CDR1 and CDR2 (germline): LGHDT, YNNKEL (reference sequence). There are 15 residues in the CDR3. CDR3 in amino acids: CASSQDRLAPDTQYF. The CDR3 bases are TGTGCCAGCAGCCAAGATCGACTAGCGCCTGATACGCAGTATTTT.

This sequence joins TRBV3-1 (or the pseudogene TRBV3-2) and TRBJ2-3, with 14 bases lining up with TRBD2. The CDR3 has 18 amino acids. Germline CDR1 is LGHDT and CDR2 is YNNKEL (reference sequence). V trimming: 5 bases; J trimming: 2 bases; junction bases outside the gene matches: 9. The CDR3 here is CASSYRTSGRPITDTQYF. In DNA, the CDR3 is TGTGCCAGCAGCTATCGGACTAGCGGGAGGCCTATCACAGATACGCAGTATTTT.

This rearrangement joins TRBV18 to TRBJ1-2; D is ambiguous. V dropped 8 bases and J dropped 7 bases, with 23 bases sitting between them. The CDR3 length is 15 residues. The germline CDR1 and CDR2 sequences are KGHSH and LQKENI. This chain's CDR3 is CASSTGQVTFGGYTF. CDR3 coding DNA: TGTGCCAGCAGCACGGGCCAGGTGACGTTTGGTGGCTACACCTTC.

The rearrangement uses TRBV15 and TRBJ2-2; 15 bases match TRBD2. J gave up 5 bases and V 1 base, and 8 bases lay outside the gene matches. The CDR3 extends over 19 amino acids. Germline V gene lookup returns CDR1 LNHNV and CDR2 YYDKDF (reference sequence). This CDR3 is CATSRAVTGTSGRTGELFF. CDR3 bases: TGTGCCACCAGCAGAGCAGTTACCGGGACTAGCGGGAGGACCGGGGAGCTGTTTTTT.

The CDR3 sequence is CASSPEPNQPQHF. CDR3 nucleotide sequence: TGCGCCAGCAGCCCCGAGCCTAATCAGCCCCAGCATTTT. The chain uses TRBV5-1 and TRBJ1-5; D remains ambiguous. There are 13 residues in the CDR3. CDR1 is SGHRS, CDR2 YFSETQ, per germline. Trimming shortened V by 4 bases and J by 4 bases, and 9 bases separated the two germline ends.

This chain links TRBV7-8 with TRBJ1-5, with a tentative D call TRBD1 (5 bases). The CDR3 is 18 amino acids. The V end lost 5 bases, the J end lost 0 bases, and 20 bases lay between the germline ends. The V gene's germline CDR1 is SGHVS and CDR2 FQNEAQ. As DNA, the CDR3 is TGTGCCAGCAGCCCGCAATTGGGGCATAGCTATAGCAATCAGCCCCAGCATTTT. Amino acids: CASSPQLGHSYSNQPQHF.

For the CDR3, the DNA is TGTGCCAGCAGGAGACAGGGGGAGGTTGGTGGCTACACCTTC. Translated, it gives CASRRQGEVGGYTF. The chain links TRBV6-5 to TRBJ1-2, with TRBD1 identical over 9 bases. The CDR3 length is 14 residues. V dropped 6 bases and J dropped 7; count of bases not matched to a gene: 9. The germline CDR1 and CDR2 sequences are MNHEY and SVGAGI.

The chain has TRBV11-2 and TRBJ2-1; D perhaps matches TRBD2 (5 bases). Per the germline V gene, CDR1 is SGHAT and CDR2 is FQNNGV. Trimming cost V 6 bases and J 8 bases, with 20 bases left between them. The length of the CDR3 is 15 residues. The CDR3 sequence: CASSSTGVEWDEQFF. In DNA, the CDR3 is TGTGCCAGCAGTTCGACCGGGGTAGAGTGGGATGAGCAGTTCTTC.

The V call is TRBV7-6, the J call TRBJ2-1; 8 bases match TRBD1. Germline trimming cut 5 bases from V and 2 bases from J; bases unmatched to any gene: 5. The CDR3 loop spans 15 amino acids. The germline V gene encodes CDR1 SGHVS and CDR2 FNYEAQ. The CDR3 DNA is TGTGCCAGCAGCCTGACAGGGGCCACCTACAATGAGCAGTTCTTC. This gives the protein CASSLTGATYNEQFF.

The chain is built from TRBV3-1 (or the pseudogene TRBV3-2) and TRBJ1-2, with a weak D call TRBD1 (5 bases). The CDR3 covers 13 residues. Trimming removed 1 base at V and 7 bases at J, with 10 bases between. From germline, CDR1 is LGHDT and CDR2 YNNKEL (reference sequence). CDR3 sequence: CASSQVQEGGYTF. The DNA for the CDR3 is TGTGCCAGCAGCCAAGTACAGGAGGGTGGCTACACCTTC.

The chain has TRBV5-1 and TRBJ2-2, with TRBD2 identical over 7 bases. The CDR3 contains 14 residues. CDR1 is SGHRS, CDR2 YFSETQ, per germline. The junction had 3 bases not matched to a gene; V was cut back by 0 bases and J by 7 bases. Here the CDR3 DNA reads TGCGCCAGCAGCTTGGTCCTAGCGGTCGGGGAGCTGTTTTTT. Translated, it gives CASSLVLAVGELFF.

This clone was counted a single time. The V call is TRBV28, the J call TRBJ1-3; TRBD1 is a possible D gene (6 bases). V shed 7 bases and J shed 0 bases, with 13 bases lying between them. The CDR3 sequence is 15 residues long. In germline, CDR1 is MDHEN, CDR2 SYDVKM. CDR3 region: CASTEDRLSGNTIYF. The CDR3, as DNA: TGTGCCAGCACTGAGGACAGACTCTCTGGAAACACCATATATTTT.

V and J are TRBV27 and TRBJ2-5; D possibly corresponds to TRBD2 (5 bases). Per germline, CDR1 MNHEY and CDR2 SMNVEV (reference sequence). The CDR3 consists of 12 residues. Trimming took off 3 bases at V and 4 bases at J, with 6 bases between the two ends. The CDR3 nucleotides read TGTGCCAGCAGTTTTCGGGGAGAGACCCAGTACTTC. Protein product: CASSFRGETQYF.

J is TRBJ1-1 and V is TRBV28; D is perhaps TRBD1 (5 bases). Trimming took off 3 bases at V and 0 bases at J, with 11 bases between the two ends. Germline V CDR1 and CDR2: MDHEN, SYDVKM. The CDR3 length is 15 residues. The CDR3 DNA is TGTGCCAGCAGTTTGGGGGGGTATATGAACACTGAAGCTTTCTTT. As protein: CASSLGGYMNTEAFF. The variable domain in full, with the rest retrieved from reference TRBV28 and TRBJ1-1, is DVKVTQSSRYLVKRTGEKVFLECVQDMDHENMFWYRQDPGLGLRLIYFSYDVKMKEKGDIPEGYSVSREKKERFSLILESASTNQTSMYLCASSLGGYMNTEAFFGQGTRLTVV.

J is TRBJ1-2 and V is TRBV5-1; no definite D call. This CDR3 has 12 residues. Germline V gives CDR1 SGHRS, CDR2 YFSETQ. V lost 0 bases and J 3 bases, leaving 3 bases between the germline ends. CDR3 in DNA: TGCGCCAGCAGCTTGGGACACTATGGCTACACCTTC. This sequence encodes CASSLGHYGYTF.

This chain links TRBV6-2 or TRBV6-3 with TRBJ1-6; D is uncertain. Germline-derived CDR1 and CDR2 are MNHEY and SVGEGT. CDR3 length equals 14 residues. Trimming took off 5 bases at V and 5 bases at J, with 10 bases between the two ends. The CDR3 DNA reads as TGTGCCAGCAGTCCCCCACCGCATAATTCACCCCTCCACTTT. Protein: CASSPPPHNSPLHF.

This chain uses TRBV10-1 with TRBJ2-1, with 7 bases fitting TRBD1. The germline CDR1 and CDR2 sequences are WNHNN and SYGVQD (reference sequence). The junction had 3 bases not matched to a gene; V was cut back by 4 bases and J by 3 bases. This CDR3 is 14 amino acids long. The CDR3 here is CASSGAGGYNEQFF. DNA for the CDR3: TGCGCCAGCAGTGGGGCAGGGGGCTACAATGAGCAGTTCTTC.

This rearrangement joins TRBV29-1 to TRBJ2-7; 7 bases line up with TRBD1. CDR1 SQVTM and CDR2 ANQGSEA come from the germline V gene. This CDR3 comprises 17 residues. Losses at the gene ends were 3 bases for V and 2 bases for J; bases not matched to a gene: 16. CDR3 sequence reads: CSVDSPREGTATYEQYF. DNA of the CDR3: TGCAGCGTTGACTCTCCTAGAGAGGGGACAGCAACCTACGAGCAGTACTTC.

This clone was detected only a few times. This chain uses TRBV5-6 with TRBJ1-2; D gene unclear. The germline gives CDR1 SGHDT, CDR2 YYEEEE. The CDR3 length is 13 residues. Deletions cut 0 bases from V and 8 bases from J, with 11 bases between. CDR3 protein: CASSLGRSGGYTF. In DNA form, the CDR3 reads TGTGCCAGCAGCTTGGGCCGCTCCGGGGGCTACACCTTC.

The chain has TRBV7-9 and TRBJ1-2; TRBD1 aligns across 12 bases. The CDR3 runs to 17 residues. Looked up from germline, CDR1 is SEHNR and CDR2 is FQNEAQ (reference sequence). V lost 1 base to trimming and J lost 3 bases; unmatched junction nucleotides: 6. CDR3 residues: CASSLEGTGGSYYGYTF. The CDR3 coding sequence is TGTGCCAGCAGCTTAGAAGGGACAGGGGGCTCCTACTATGGCTACACCTTC. The whole variable domain, remainder taken from reference TRBV7-9 and TRBJ1-2, is DTGVSQNPRHKITKRGQNVTFRCDPISEHNRLYWYRQTLGQGPEFLTYFQNEAQLEKSRLLSDRFSAERPKGSFSTLEIQRTEQGDSAMYLCASSLEGTGGSYYGYTFGSGTRLTVV.

This clone was detected only once. This chain links TRBV3-1 (or the pseudogene TRBV3-2) with TRBJ2-3, with a weak D call TRBD2 (6 bases). CDR3 size: 15 residues. V lost 4 bases to trimming and J lost 2 bases, with 13 bases between them. Germline V gives CDR1 LGHDT, CDR2 YNNKEL (reference sequence). The CDR3 reads CASSLGDSFTDTQYF. The CDR3 DNA sequence: TGTGCCAGCAGCCTGGGGGACTCGTTCACAGATACGCAGTATTTT.

The chain is built from TRBV13 and TRBJ2-2, with 11 positions matching TRBD1. The germline V gene encodes CDR1 PRHDT and CDR2 FYEKMQ (reference sequence). The CDR3 spans 16 residues. Trimming at V came to 5 bases and at J to 6 bases, leaving 8 bases not matched to a gene. In DNA, the CDR3 is TGTGCCAGCAGCCCCTGGACAGGGGGCGAATCCGGGGAGCTGTTTTTT. This translates into CASSPWTGGESGELFF. Full variable domain (rest looked up from reference TRBV13 and TRBJ2-2): AAGVIQSPRHLIKEKRETATLKCYPIPRHDTVYWYQQGPGQDPQFLISFYEKMQSDKGSIPDRFSAQQFSDYHSELNMSSLELGDSALYFCASSPWTGGESGELFFGEGSRLTVL.

For the CDR3, the DNA is TGTGCCAGCAGCCAGGCGAGGAACGAGCAGTACTTC. Translation gives CASSQARNEQYF. The chain uses TRBV4-2 and TRBJ2-7; D ambiguous. CDR1 LGHNA and CDR2 YNFKEQ come from the germline V gene. V lost 3 bases and J 5 bases, leaving 8 bases between the germline ends. This CDR3 region has 12 residues.

V gene TRBV29-1 combines with J gene TRBJ2-3; D is possibly TRBD1 (6 bases). The CDR3 extends over 14 amino acids. CDR1 and CDR2 from the germline V gene are SQVTM and ANQGSEA. The V end lost 1 base, the J end lost 2 bases, and 10 bases lay between the germline ends. In DNA form, the CDR3 reads TGCAGCGTTGAAGGGACAGCAAACACAGATACGCAGTATTTT. As protein: CSVEGTANTDTQYF.

The chain is built from TRBV5-1 and TRBJ1-2, with a possible D match to TRBD1 (5 bases). V was trimmed by 4 bases and J by 0 bases, leaving 13 bases between them. Germline CDR1 SGHRS, CDR2 YFSETQ. The CDR3 is 15 amino acids. The DNA for the CDR3 is TGCGCCAGCAGCACACGGGACGGGACTAACTATGGCTACACCTTC. It yields the protein CASSTRDGTNYGYTF.

The V gene is TRBV28, the J gene TRBJ1-2; TRBD1 agrees at 9 bases. Germline trimming cut 3 bases from V and 7 bases from J; bases unmatched to any gene: 6. This CDR3 contains 14 residues. The germline gives CDR1 MDHEN, CDR2 SYDVKM. The CDR3 sequence is CASSFGTGRPGYTF. As DNA, the CDR3 is TGTGCCAGCAGTTTTGGGACAGGGCGGCCTGGCTACACCTTC.